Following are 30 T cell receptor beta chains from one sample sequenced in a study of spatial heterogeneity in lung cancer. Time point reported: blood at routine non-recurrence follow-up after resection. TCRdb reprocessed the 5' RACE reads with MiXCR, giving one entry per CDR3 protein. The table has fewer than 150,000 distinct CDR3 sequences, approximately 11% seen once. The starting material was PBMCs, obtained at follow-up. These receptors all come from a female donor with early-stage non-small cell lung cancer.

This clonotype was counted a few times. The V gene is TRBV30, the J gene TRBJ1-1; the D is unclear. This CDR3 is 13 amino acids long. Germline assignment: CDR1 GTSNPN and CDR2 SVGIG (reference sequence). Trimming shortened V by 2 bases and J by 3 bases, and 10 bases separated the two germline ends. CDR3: CAWSRMEYTEAFF. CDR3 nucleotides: TGTGCCTGGAGTAGAATGGAATACACTGAAGCTTTCTTT.

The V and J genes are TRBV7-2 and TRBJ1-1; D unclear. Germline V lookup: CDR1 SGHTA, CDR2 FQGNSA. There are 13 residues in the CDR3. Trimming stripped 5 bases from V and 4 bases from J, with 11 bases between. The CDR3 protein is CASSPRAGTEAFF. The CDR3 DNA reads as TGTGCCAGCAGCCCACGGGCGGGCACTGAAGCTTTCTTT.

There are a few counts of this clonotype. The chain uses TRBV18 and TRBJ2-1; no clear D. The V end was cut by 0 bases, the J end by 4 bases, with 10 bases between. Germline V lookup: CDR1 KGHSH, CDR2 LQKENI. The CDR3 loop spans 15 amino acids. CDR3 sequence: CASSPPLPGYNEQFF. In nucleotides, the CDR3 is TGTGCCAGCTCACCACCGCTTCCTGGATACAATGAGCAGTTCTTC. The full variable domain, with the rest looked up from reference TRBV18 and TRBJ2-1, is NAGVMQNPRHLVRRRGQEARLRCSPMKGHSHVYWYRQLPEEGLKFMVYLQKENIIDESGMPKERFSAEFPKEGPSILRIQQVVRGDSAAYFCASSPPLPGYNEQFFGPGTRLTVL.

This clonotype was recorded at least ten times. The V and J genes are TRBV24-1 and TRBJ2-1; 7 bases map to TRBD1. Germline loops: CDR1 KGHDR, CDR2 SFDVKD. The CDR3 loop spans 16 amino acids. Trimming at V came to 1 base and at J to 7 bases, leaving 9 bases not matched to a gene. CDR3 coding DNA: TGTGCCACCAGTGATTTCCAGGGACAGTTCAGGAATGAGCAGTTCTTC. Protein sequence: CATSDFQGQFRNEQFF.

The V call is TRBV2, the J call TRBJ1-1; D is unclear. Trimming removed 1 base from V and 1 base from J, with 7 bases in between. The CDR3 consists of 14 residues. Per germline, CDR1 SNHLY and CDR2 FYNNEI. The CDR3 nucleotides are TGTGCCAGCAGTGAAGACAGTCCGAACACTGAAGCTTTCTTT. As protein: CASSEDSPNTEAFF.

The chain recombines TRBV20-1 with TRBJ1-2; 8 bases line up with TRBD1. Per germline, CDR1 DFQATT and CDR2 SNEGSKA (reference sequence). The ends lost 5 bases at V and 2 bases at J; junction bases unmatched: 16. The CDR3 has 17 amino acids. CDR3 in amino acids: CSAASIFPRQGNYGYTF. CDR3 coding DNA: TGCAGTGCTGCTAGTATATTTCCGCGACAGGGGAACTATGGCTACACCTTC.

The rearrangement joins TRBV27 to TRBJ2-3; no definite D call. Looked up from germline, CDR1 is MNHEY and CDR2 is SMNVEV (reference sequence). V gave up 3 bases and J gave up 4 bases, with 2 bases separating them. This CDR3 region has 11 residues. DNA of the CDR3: TGTGCCAGCAGTTTCCCAGATACGCAGTATTTT. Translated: CASSFPDTQYF.

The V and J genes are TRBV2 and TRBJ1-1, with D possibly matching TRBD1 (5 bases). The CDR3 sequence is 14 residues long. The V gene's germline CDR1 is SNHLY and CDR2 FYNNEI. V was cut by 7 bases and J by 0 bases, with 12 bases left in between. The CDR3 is CASTGWLMNTEAFF. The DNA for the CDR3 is TGTGCCAGCACAGGGTGGCTCATGAACACTGAAGCTTTCTTT.

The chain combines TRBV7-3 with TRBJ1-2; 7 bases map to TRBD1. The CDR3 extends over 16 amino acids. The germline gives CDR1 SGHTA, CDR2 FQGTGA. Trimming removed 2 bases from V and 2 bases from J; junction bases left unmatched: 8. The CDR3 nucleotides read TGTGCCAGCAGCTTAGGTCCAGGGGGGACGAACTATGGCTACACCTTC. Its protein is CASSLGPGGTNYGYTF.

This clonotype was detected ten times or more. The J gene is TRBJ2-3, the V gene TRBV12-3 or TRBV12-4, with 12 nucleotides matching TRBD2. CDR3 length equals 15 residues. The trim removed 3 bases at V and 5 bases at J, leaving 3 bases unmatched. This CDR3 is CASSLAGLAGDTQYF. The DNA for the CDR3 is TGTGCCAGCAGTTTGGCGGGACTAGCGGGAGATACGCAGTATTTT.

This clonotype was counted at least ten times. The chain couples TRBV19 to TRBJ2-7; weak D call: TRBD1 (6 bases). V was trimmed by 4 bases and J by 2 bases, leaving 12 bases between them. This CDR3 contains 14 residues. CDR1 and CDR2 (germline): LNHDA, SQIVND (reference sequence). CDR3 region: CASSTRTDPYEQYF. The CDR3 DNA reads TGTGCCAGTAGTACCCGGACAGACCCCTACGAGCAGTACTTC.

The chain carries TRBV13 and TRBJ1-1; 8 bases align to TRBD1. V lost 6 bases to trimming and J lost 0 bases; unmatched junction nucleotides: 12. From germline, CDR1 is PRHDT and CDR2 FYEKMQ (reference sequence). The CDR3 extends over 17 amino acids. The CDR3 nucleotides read TGTGCCAGCAGAGACGGACAGGGCCCGTTCATGAACACTGAAGCTTTCTTT. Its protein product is CASRDGQGPFMNTEAFF.

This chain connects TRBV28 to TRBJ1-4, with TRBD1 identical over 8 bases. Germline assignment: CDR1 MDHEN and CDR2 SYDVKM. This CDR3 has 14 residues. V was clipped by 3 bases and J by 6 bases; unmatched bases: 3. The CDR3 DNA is TGTGCCAGCAGTTTTCAGGGGGCATATGAAAAACTGTTTTTT. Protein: CASSFQGAYEKLFF.

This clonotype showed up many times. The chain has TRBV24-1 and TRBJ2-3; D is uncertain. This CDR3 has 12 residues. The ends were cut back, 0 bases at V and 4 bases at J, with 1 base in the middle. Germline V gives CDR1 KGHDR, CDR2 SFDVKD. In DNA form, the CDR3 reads TGTGCCACCAGTGATTTGCCAGATACGCAGTATTTT. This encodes CATSDLPDTQYF.

The CDR3 DNA reads as TGTGCCAGCAGCTTAATCGGACTAGCCACCGGGGAGCTGTTTTTT. Translating gives CASSLIGLATGELFF. The rearrangement joins TRBV7-8 to TRBJ2-2, with 8 positions matching TRBD2. Germline CDR1 SGHVS, CDR2 FQNEAQ. The length of the CDR3 is 15 residues. V lost 2 bases, J lost 4 bases, and 3 bases stayed unmatched.

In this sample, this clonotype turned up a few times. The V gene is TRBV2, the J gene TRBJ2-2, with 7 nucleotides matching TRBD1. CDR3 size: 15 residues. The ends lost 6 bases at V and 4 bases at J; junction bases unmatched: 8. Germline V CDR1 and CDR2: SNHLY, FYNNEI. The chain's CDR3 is CASRRQGPSTGELFF. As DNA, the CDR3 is TGTGCCAGCAGAAGACAGGGCCCCAGCACCGGGGAGCTGTTTTTT.

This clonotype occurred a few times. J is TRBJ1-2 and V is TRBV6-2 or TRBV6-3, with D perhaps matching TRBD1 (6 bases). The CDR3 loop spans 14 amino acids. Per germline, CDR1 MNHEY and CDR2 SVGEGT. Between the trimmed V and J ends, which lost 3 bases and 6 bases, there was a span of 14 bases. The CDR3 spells CASSYQGTGNGYTF. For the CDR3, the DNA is TGTGCCAGCAGTTATCAGGGGACCGGGAATGGCTACACCTTC.

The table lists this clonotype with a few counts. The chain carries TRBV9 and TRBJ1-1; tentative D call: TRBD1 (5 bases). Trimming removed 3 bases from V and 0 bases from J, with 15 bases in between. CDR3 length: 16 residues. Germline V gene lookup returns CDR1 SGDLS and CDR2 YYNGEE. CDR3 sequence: CASSAGLTAVNTEAFF. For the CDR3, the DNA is TGTGCCAGCAGCGCCGGACTGACAGCCGTGAACACTGAAGCTTTCTTT.

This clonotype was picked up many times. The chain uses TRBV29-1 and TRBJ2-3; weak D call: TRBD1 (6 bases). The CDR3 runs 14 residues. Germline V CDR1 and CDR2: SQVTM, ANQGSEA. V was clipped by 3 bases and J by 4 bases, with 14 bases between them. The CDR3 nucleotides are TGCAGCGTTGAGGCAGGGGCAAGCGCAGATACGCAGTATTTT. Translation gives CSVEAGASADTQYF.

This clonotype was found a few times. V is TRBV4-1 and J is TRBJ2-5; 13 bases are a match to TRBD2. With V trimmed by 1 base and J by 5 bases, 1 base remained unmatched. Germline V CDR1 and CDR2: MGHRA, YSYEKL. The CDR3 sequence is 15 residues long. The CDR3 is CASSQGTSGSETQYF. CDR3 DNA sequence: TGCGCCAGCAGCCAAGGGACTAGCGGGAGTGAGACCCAGTACTTC.

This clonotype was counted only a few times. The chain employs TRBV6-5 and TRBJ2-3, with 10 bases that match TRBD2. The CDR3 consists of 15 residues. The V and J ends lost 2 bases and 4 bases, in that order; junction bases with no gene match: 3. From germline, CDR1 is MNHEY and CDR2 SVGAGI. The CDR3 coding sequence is TGTGCCAGCAGTTACAGCGGGAGGGGGCCAGATACGCAGTATTTT. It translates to CASSYSGRGPDTQYF.

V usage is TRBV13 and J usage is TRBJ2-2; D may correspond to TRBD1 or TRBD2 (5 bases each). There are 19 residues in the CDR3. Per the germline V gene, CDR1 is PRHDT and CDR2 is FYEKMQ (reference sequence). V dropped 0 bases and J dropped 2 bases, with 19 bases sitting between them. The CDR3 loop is CASSLGRGTHRLNTGELFF. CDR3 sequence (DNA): TGTGCCAGCAGCTTAGGCAGAGGGACCCATCGACTTAACACCGGGGAGCTGTTTTTT.

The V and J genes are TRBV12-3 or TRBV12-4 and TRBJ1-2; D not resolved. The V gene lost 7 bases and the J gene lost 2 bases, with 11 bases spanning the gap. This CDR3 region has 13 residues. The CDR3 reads CASTRMSNYGYTF. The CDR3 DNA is TGTGCCAGCACCAGGATGTCGAACTATGGCTACACCTTC.

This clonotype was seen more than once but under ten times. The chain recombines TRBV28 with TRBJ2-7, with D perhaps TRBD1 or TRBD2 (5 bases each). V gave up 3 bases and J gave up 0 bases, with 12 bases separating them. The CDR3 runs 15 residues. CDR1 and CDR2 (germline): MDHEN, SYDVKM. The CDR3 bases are TGTGCCAGCAGTTTCACCGGGACCTACTCCTACGAGCAGTACTTC. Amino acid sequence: CASSFTGTYSYEQYF.

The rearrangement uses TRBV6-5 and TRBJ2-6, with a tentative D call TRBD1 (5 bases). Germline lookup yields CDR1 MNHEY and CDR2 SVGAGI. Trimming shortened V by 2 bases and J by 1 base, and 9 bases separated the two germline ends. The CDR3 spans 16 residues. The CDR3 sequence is CASSYNPGSGANVLTF. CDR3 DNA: TGTGCCAGCAGTTACAACCCAGGGTCTGGGGCCAACGTCCTGACTTTC.

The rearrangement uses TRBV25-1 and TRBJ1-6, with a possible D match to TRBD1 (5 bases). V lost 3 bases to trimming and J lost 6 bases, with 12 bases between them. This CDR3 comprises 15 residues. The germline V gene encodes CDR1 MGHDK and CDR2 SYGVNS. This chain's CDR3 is CASSESSGTNSPLHF. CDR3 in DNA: TGTGCCAGCAGTGAGTCCTCAGGGACTAATTCACCCCTCCACTTT.

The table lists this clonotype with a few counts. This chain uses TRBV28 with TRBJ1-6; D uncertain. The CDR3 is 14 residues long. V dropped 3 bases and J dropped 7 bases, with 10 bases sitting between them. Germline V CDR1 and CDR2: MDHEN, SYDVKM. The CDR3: CASSLHRGNSPLHF. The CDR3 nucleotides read TGTGCCAGCAGTTTGCACAGAGGGAATTCACCCCTCCACTTT.

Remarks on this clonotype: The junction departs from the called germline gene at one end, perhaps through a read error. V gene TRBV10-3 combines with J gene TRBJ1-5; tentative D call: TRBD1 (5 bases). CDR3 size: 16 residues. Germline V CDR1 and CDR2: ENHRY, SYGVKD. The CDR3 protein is CAISESLGRGNQPQHF. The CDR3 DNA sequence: TGTGCCATCAGTGAGTCCTTGGGGCGCGGCAATCAGCCCCAACATTTT.

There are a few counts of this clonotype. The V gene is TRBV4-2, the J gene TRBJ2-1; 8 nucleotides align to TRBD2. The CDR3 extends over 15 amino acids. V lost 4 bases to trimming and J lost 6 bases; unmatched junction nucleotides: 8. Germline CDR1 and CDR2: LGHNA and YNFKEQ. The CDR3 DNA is TGTGCCAGCAGCCCCCCGGGACTAGGCCCCAATGAGCAGTTCTTC. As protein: CASSPPGLGPNEQFF.

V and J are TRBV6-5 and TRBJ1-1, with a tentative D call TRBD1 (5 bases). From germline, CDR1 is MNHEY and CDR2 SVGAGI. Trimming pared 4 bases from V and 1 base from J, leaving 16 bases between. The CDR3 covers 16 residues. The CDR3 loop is CASSSPTGGGNTEAFF. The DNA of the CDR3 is TGTGCCAGCAGTTCCCCCACAGGCGGAGGGAACACTGAAGCTTTCTTT.